One and the same sample provided the 25 T cell receptor beta chains below, sequenced in a study of cytomegalovirus exposure and HLA in healthy donors. This PCR relied on a set of 60 Vbeta primers and 13 Jbeta primers. Sequencing was performed with immunoSEQ multiplex PCR; in TCRdb, only in-frame clones are kept and a portion is missing. This sample has about 170,000 clones, with 82% found just once. Sequencing input: PBMCs. Source of these receptors: a girl aged 2 to 10 in good health and CMV-seropositive.

This rearrangement joins TRBV7-9 to TRBJ1-5, with TRBD1 matching over 7 bases. The CDR3 totals 18 residues. J lost 4 bases, V lost 2 bases, and 14 bases had no gene match. Germline CDR1 and CDR2: SEHNR and FQNEAQ (reference sequence). DNA for the CDR3: TGTGCCAGCAGCTTATGGGGGAACCCGGGACAGAAAAATCAGCCCCAGCATTTT. Protein: CASSLWGNPGQKNQPQHF.

This clone was seen more than once but under ten times. J is TRBJ2-7 and V is TRBV27; no firm D call. The germline V and J ends were trimmed by 0 bases and 6 bases, with 6 bases remaining between them. The germline V gene has CDR1 MNHEY and CDR2 SMNVEV (reference sequence). The CDR3 is made up of 12 amino acids. The CDR3 DNA reads TGTGCCAGCAGTTTATCGAGTCCCGAGCAGTACTTC. Amino acids: CASSLSSPEQYF.

The CDR3 loop reads CASSWGGTNEQFF. The CDR3 DNA follows: TGTGCCAGCAGTTGGGGAGGAACTAATGAGCAGTTCTTC. V usage is TRBV27 and J usage is TRBJ2-1, with a possible D match to TRBD2 (6 bases). Trimming stripped 4 bases from V and 7 bases from J, with 11 bases between. CDR3 size: 13 residues. The germline V gene has CDR1 MNHEY and CDR2 SMNVEV (reference sequence).

The chain couples TRBV30 to TRBJ2-7; 8 bases agree with TRBD1. Germline assignment: CDR1 GTSNPN and CDR2 SVGIG (reference sequence). The CDR3 length is 15 residues. The V gene end was trimmed by 0 bases and the J gene end by 3 bases; junction bases not matched to a gene: 7. The CDR3 here is CAWSVLVTGGYEQYF. The CDR3 DNA reads TGTGCCTGGAGTGTACTCGTTACAGGGGGCTACGAGCAGTACTTC.

This rearrangement joins TRBV5-4 to TRBJ2-2; D is perhaps TRBD2 (5 bases). Germline V gene sequence: CDR1 SGHNT, CDR2 YYREEE (reference sequence). The CDR3 has 16 amino acids. Trimming took off 0 bases at V and 5 bases at J, with 14 bases between the two ends. In nucleotides, the CDR3 is TGTGCCAGCAGCTTGGAGGTGGGAGTCACGACCGGGGAGCTGTTTTTT. This encodes CASSLEVGVTTGELFF.

The J gene is TRBJ2-7, the V gene TRBV29-1, with a tentative D call TRBD2 (5 bases). Germline CDR1 and CDR2: SQVTM and ANQGSEA. V was pared by 3 bases and J by 6 bases, with 15 bases between. This CDR3 contains 13 residues. In nucleotides, the CDR3 is TGCAGCGTTGAGCGAGGGTCGGTAAGCGAGCAGTACTTC. This codes for CSVERGSVSEQYF.

CDR3: CSVVPLAATGGYTF. The CDR3 region has the DNA TGCAGCGTTGTCCCTCTGGCGGCGACGGGAGGCTACACCTTC. The chain joins TRBV29-1 to TRBJ1-2; D ambiguous. The germline V and J ends were trimmed by 4 bases and 8 bases, with 20 bases remaining between them. This CDR3 contains 14 residues. In germline, CDR1 is SQVTM, CDR2 ANQGSEA.

The genes are TRBV10-3 and TRBJ2-6; TRBD1 matches 8 bases. With V trimmed by 10 bases and J by 1 base, 3 bases remained unmatched. The CDR3 spans 14 residues. From germline, CDR1 is ENHRY and CDR2 SYGVKD. DNA for the CDR3: TGTGCCACCTGGACAGGGTCTGGGGCCAACGTCCTGACTTTC. Protein product: CATWTGSGANVLTF.

About this clone itself: This specimen includes other DNA sequences encoding the same CDR3. The CDR3 reads CAWTGLNTEAFF. DNA for the CDR3: TGTGCCTGGACAGGGCTGAACACTGAAGCTTTCTTT. This chain uses TRBV30 with TRBJ1-1; possible D gene TRBD1, 5 bases. V was clipped by 4 bases and J by 0 bases, with 6 bases between them. Germline-derived CDR1 and CDR2 are GTSNPN and SVGIG (reference sequence). The CDR3 has 12 amino acids.

This clone was seen a handful of times. The J gene is TRBJ1-6, the V gene TRBV30; the D is unclear. V was cut by 4 bases and J by 7 bases, with 8 bases left in between. Germline lookup yields CDR1 GTSNPN and CDR2 SVGIG (reference sequence). This CDR3 has 12 amino acids. CDR3 DNA: TGTGCCTGGACCGGGATAAATTCACCCCTCCACTTT. It is translated as CAWTGINSPLHF.

V usage is TRBV11-1 and J usage is TRBJ2-1; 11 positions agree with TRBD2. The CDR3 is 15 residues long. V shed 5 bases, J shed 5 bases, and the junction held 5 bases outside the gene matches. Germline V gene lookup returns CDR1 SGHAT and CDR2 FQDESV (reference sequence). CDR3 nucleotide sequence: TGTGCCAGCAGCCGGGGACTAGCGGATAACAATGAGCAGTTCTTC. Its protein is CASSRGLADNNEQFF.

This sequence joins TRBV4-1 and TRBJ2-3; D gene ambiguous. The CDR3 has 15 residues. The germline CDR1 and CDR2 sequences are MGHRA and YSYEKL. The V and J ends lost 0 bases and 2 bases respectively, with 9 bases between them. For the CDR3, the DNA is TGCGCCAGCAGCCAAGAAGGCGGAGTCACAGATACGCAGTATTTT. Protein product: CASSQEGGVTDTQYF.

In regard to this clone: At one of its ends the junction is not consistent with the germline gene, which may arise from a read error. This sequence joins TRBV7-9 and TRBJ1-1; TRBD1 agrees at 8 bases. Germline CDR1 reads SEHNR; CDR2 reads FQNEAQ (reference sequence). The length of the CDR3 is 15 residues. In DNA, the CDR3 is TGTTCCAGCAGCTACAACAGGGGGACTGGTACTGAAGCTTTCTTT. It yields the protein CSSSYNRGTGTEAFF.

The CDR3 is CAWLQSREADYGYTF. The CDR3 nucleotides are TGTGCCTGGTTACAGTCCAGGGAGGCGGATTATGGCTACACCTTC. The rearrangement links TRBV30 to TRBJ1-2, with TRBD1 as a possible D gene (5 bases). CDR3 size: 15 residues. V lost 5 bases to trimming and J lost 5 bases, with 21 bases between them. In germline, CDR1 is GTSNPN, CDR2 SVGIG (reference sequence). The variable domain in full, completed from reference TRBV30 and TRBJ1-2, reads SQTIHQWPATLVQPVGSPLSLECTVEGTSNPNLYWYRQAAGRGLQLLFYSVGIGQISSEVPQNLSASRPQDRQFILSSKKLLLSDSGFYLCAWLQSREADYGYTFGSGTRLTVV.

The chain has TRBV10-1 and TRBJ1-1, with unresolved D. CDR1 and CDR2 (germline): WNHNN, SYGVQD (reference sequence). V was pared by 3 bases and J by 3 bases, with 8 bases between. The CDR3 is 13 amino acids. CDR3 coding DNA: TGCGCCAGCAGTGATGGCGGCGACACTGAAGCTTTCTTT. Protein product: CASSDGGDTEAFF.

This chain connects TRBV25-1 to TRBJ2-1; TRBD2 matches at 9 bases. The CDR3 length is 15 residues. Germline-derived CDR1 and CDR2 are MGHDK and SYGVNS. The trim removed 7 bases at V and 6 bases at J, leaving 10 bases unmatched. The CDR3 region has the DNA TGTGCCAGCACGAACCTAGCGGGAAGTCGCAATGAGCAGTTCTTC. Translation gives CASTNLAGSRNEQFF.

The chain joins TRBV9 to TRBJ1-3; D remains ambiguous. This CDR3 is 16 amino acids long. V lost 3 bases and J 0 bases, leaving 13 bases between the germline ends. CDR1 and CDR2 (germline): SGDLS, YYNGEE. The CDR3 region has the DNA TGTGCCAGCAGCGAGAGGGAGATCTCCTCTGGAAACACCATATATTTT. Residues: CASSEREISSGNTIYF.

The rearrangement joins TRBV6-5 to TRBJ1-2, with 10 bases lining up with TRBD1. The CDR3 has 15 amino acids. The junction had 8 bases not matched to a gene; V was cut back by 2 bases and J by 8 bases. CDR1 is MNHEY and CDR2 is SVGAGI in the germline V gene. This CDR3 reads CASSYPGQGLRGYTF. CDR3 nucleotide sequence: TGTGCCAGCAGTTACCCGGGACAGGGGTTGCGAGGCTACACCTTC.

The CDR3 sequence: CASSYSRTGVEQYF. CDR3 sequence (DNA): TGTGCCAGCAGTTATTCCCGGACAGGGGTCGAGCAGTACTTC. The chain is built from TRBV6-1 and TRBJ2-7; 9 bases map to TRBD1. CDR3 length: 14 residues. J was trimmed by 6 bases and V by 5 bases; bases with no gene match: 8. Per the germline V gene, CDR1 is MNHNS and CDR2 is SASEGT.

J is TRBJ1-3 and V is TRBV7-2; D gene uncertain. CDR3 length: 15 residues. Germline V gene sequence: CDR1 SGHTA, CDR2 FQGNSA. V lost 2 bases and J lost 0, with 8 bases in between. The CDR3 coding sequence is TGTGCCAGCAGCTTAAATCCAGTCTCTGGAAACACCATATATTTT. It is translated as CASSLNPVSGNTIYF.

The chain joins TRBV30 to TRBJ1-1; 7 bases line up with TRBD1. CDR1 is GTSNPN, CDR2 SVGIG, per germline (reference sequence). Trimming removed 7 bases from V and 6 bases from J; junction bases left unmatched: 2. The CDR3 has 10 amino acids. The CDR3 region is CALGTAEAFF. The CDR3 bases are TGTGCCTTGGGGACAGCTGAAGCTTTCTTT.

V gene TRBV5-1 combines with J gene TRBJ1-2, with 7 bases aligning to TRBD1. Germline V gene data show CDR1 as SGHRS and CDR2 as YFSETQ. The CDR3 is 15 amino acids. J lost 1 base, V lost 4 bases, and 7 bases had no gene match. In DNA, the CDR3 is TGCGCCAGCAGCCCCATGGACAGGATTAACTATGGCTACACCTTC. Its translation is CASSPMDRINYGYTF.

The CDR3 is CASARGVWTDTQYF. The DNA for the CDR3 is TGTGCCAGCGCGCGGGGGGTATGGACAGATACGCAGTATTTT. This chain joins TRBV6-5 and TRBJ2-3; 8 nucleotides agree with TRBD2. The V gene end was trimmed by 8 bases and the J gene end by 3 bases; junction bases not matched to a gene: 7. Germline V gene lookup returns CDR1 MNHEY and CDR2 SVGAGI. CDR3 length equals 14 residues.

The J gene is TRBJ2-3, the V gene TRBV6-4; 9 nucleotides match TRBD2. The CDR3 totals 16 residues. V lost 3 bases and J lost 1; bases outside the gene matches: 5. Germline V gene lookup returns CDR1 MRHNA and CDR2 SNTAGT. This chain's CDR3 is CASSEASGTGTDTQYF. CDR3 coding DNA: TGTGCCAGCAGTGAGGCTAGCGGGACGGGCACAGATACGCAGTATTTT.

V is TRBV28 and J is TRBJ2-1, with 9 bases aligning to TRBD1. This CDR3 has 16 amino acids. The ends lost 2 bases at V and 3 bases at J; junction bases unmatched: 5. Germline V lookup: CDR1 MDHEN, CDR2 SYDVKM. CDR3 sequence reads: CASSLRTGDFYNEQFF. As DNA, the CDR3 is TGTGCCAGCAGTTTAAGGACAGGGGACTTCTACAATGAGCAGTTCTTC.